Sequencing of this TCR beta chain was carried out in a study of T cell clusters in autoimmune cytopenias. Notes on this clonotype: Its antigen is undetermined.

Findings of the study overall: Clustering suggested that physiological T cell clusters were missing in primary autoimmune cytopenia patients.

TRB rearrangements were amplified by touch-down multiplex PCR with mixed TRB-A/B primers. For each CDR3 protein, TCRdb gives one entry from its re-call of the multiplex PCR reads, without DNA. The specimen's table records 3,500 to 4,000 distinct CDR3 sequences. Each sample's input was roughly 230 ng genomic DNA, 40,000 or so genome equivalents. This same sample was also taken into another study, of T cell repertoires in aging, cancer and after chemotherapy. That report notes: Repeat sampling of healthy donors over several months to years showed clear clonal overlap. Untreated cancer patients had significantly lower blood TCR diversity than age-matched healthy donors.

This TCR derives from a human donor in good health. Sequencing was done on a sample of peripheral blood.

CDR3 residues: CASSEWGQGRKTQYF. The chain combines TRBV12-3 or TRBV12-4 with TRBJ2-5; TCRdb reports TRBD1, a call that lacks DNA to check it against. The CDR3 length is 15 residues.